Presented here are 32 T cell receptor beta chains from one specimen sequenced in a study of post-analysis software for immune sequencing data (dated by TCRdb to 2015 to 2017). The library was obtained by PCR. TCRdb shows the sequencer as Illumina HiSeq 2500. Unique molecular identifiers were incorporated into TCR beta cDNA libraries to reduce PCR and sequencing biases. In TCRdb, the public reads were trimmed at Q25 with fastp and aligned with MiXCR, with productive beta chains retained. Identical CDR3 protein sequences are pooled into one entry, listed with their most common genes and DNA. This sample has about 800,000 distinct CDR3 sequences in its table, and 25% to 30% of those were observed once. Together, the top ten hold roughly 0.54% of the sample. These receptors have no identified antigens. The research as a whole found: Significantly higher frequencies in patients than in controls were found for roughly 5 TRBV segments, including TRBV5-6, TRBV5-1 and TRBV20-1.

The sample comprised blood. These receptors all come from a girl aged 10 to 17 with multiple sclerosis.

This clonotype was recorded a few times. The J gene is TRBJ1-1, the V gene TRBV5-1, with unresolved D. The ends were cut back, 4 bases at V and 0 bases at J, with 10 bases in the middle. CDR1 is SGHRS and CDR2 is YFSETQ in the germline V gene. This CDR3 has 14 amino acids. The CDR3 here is CASSTDGMNTEAFF. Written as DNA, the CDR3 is TGCGCCAGCAGCACGGACGGGATGAACACTGAAGCTTTCTTT.

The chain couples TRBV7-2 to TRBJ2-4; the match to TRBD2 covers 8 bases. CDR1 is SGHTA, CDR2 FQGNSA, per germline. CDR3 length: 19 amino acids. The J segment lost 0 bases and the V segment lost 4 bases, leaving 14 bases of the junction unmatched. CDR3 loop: CASSSQFGGANIAKNIQYF. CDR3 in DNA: TGTGCCAGCAGCTCTCAATTCGGGGGGGCTAATATAGCCAAAAACATTCAGTACTTC.

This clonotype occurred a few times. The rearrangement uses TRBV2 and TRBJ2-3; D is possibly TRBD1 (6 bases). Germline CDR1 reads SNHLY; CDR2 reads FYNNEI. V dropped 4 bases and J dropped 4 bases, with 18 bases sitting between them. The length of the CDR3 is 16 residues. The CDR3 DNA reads TGTGCCAGCAGTGTACAGGGAATCCTGGGGGCAGATACGCAGTATTTT. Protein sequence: CASSVQGILGADTQYF.

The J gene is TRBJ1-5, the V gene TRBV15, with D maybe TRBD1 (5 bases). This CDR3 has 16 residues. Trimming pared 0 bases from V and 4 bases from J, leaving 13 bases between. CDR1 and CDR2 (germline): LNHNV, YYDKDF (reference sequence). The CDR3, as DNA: TGTGCCACCAGCAGAGATCCCCAGGGTCGGAATCAGCCCCAGCATTTT. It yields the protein CATSRDPQGRNQPQHF.

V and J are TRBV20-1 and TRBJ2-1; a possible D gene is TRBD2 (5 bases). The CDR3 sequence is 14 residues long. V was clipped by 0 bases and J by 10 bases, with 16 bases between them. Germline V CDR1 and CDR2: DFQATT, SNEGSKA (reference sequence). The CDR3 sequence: CSARDLVARGEQFF. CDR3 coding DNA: TGCAGTGCTAGAGATCTGGTAGCGAGAGGAGAGCAGTTCTTC.

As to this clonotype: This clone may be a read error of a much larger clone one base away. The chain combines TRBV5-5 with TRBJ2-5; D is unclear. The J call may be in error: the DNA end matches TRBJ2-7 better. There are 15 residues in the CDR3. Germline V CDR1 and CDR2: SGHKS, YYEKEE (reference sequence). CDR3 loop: CVSSLGFESAYEQYF. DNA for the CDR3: TGTGTCAGCAGCTTGGGTTTCGAGTCGGCCTACGAGCAGTACTTC.

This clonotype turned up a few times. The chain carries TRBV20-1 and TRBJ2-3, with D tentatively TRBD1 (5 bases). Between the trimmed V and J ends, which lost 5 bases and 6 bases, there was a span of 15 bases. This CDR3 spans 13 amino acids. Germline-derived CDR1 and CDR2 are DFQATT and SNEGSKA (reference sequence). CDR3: CSASTAGLDTQYF. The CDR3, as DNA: TGCAGTGCTTCTACTGCAGGGTTGGATACGCAGTATTTT.

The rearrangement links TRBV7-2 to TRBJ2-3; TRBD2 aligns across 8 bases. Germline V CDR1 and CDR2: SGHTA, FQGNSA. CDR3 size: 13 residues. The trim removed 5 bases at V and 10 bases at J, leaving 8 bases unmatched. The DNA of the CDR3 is TGTGCCAGCAGCCCAGGCGGGGGGCGATCGCAGTATTTT. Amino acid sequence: CASSPGGGRSQYF.

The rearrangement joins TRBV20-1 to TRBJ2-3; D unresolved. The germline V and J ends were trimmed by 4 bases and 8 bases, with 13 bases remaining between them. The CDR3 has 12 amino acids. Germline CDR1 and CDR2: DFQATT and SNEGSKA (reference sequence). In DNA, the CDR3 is TGCAGTGCTACTAGTCTTCGACTTACGCAGTATTTT. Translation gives CSATSLRLTQYF.

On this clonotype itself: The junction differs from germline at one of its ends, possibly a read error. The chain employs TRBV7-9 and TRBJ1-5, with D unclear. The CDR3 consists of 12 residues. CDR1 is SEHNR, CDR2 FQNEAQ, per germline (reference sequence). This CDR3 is CASSLEHQPRHF. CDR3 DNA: TGTGCCAGCAGCTTAGAACATCAGCCCCGGCATTTT.

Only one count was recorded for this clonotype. The CDR3 protein is CASSLVGQYTDTQYF. CDR3 in DNA: TGCGCCAGCAGCTTGGTTGGGCAGTACACAGATACGCAGTATTTT. The chain couples TRBV5-1 to TRBJ2-3, with unresolved D. Germline values: CDR1 SGHRS, CDR2 YFSETQ. The CDR3 has 15 amino acids. The germline V and J ends were trimmed by 0 bases and 2 bases, with 10 bases remaining between them.

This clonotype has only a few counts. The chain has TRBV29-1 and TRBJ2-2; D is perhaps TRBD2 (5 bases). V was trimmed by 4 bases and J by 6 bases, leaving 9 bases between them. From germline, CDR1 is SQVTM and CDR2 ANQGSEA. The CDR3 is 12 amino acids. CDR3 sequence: CSVASGAGELFF. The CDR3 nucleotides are TGCAGCGTTGCGTCCGGGGCCGGGGAGCTGTTTTTT.

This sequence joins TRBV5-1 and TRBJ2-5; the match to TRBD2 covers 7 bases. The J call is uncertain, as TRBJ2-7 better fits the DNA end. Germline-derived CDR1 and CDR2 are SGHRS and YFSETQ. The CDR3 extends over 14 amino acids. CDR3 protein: CASSFSSGGNEQYF. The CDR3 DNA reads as TGCGCCAGCAGCTTTTCTAGCGGAGGTAACGAGCAGTACTTC.

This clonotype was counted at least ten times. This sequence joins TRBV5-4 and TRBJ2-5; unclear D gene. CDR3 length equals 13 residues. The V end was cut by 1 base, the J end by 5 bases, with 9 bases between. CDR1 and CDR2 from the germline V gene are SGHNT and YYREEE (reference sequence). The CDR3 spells CASSLWAGETQYF. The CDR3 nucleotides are TGTGCCAGCAGCTTGTGGGCCGGGGAGACCCAGTACTTC. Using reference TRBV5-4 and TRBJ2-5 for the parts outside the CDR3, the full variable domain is ETGVTQSPTHLIKTRGQQVTLRCSSQSGHNTVSWYQQALGQGPQFIFQYYREEENGRGNFPPRFSGLQFPNYSSELNVNALELDDSALYLCASSLWAGETQYFGPGTRLLVL.

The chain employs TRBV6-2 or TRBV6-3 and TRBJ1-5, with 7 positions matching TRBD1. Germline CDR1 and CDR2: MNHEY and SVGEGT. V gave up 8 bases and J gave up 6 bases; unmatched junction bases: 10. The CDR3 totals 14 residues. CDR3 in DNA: TGTGCCAGCGGAAAATTGCGGGACAGTCAGCCCCAGCATTTT. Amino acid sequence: CASGKLRDSQPQHF.

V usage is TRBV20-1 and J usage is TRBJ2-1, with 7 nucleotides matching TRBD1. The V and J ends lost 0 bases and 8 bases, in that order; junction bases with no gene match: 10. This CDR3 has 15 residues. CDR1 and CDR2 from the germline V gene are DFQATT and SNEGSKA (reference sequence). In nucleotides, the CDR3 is TGCAGTGCTAGAGATCTCAGGGGGTCTTATGATGAGCAGTTCTTC. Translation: CSARDLRGSYDEQFF.

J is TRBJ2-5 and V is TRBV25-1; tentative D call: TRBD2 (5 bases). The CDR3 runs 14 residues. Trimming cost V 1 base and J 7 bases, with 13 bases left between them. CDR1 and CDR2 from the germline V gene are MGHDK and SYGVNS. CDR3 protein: CASSELGSRGTQYF. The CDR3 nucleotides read TGTGCCAGCAGTGAATTGGGGAGTCGGGGGACCCAGTACTTC.

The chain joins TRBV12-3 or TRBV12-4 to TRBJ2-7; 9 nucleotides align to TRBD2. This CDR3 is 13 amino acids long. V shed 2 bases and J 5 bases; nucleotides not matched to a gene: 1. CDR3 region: CASSLRLADEQYF. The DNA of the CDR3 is TGTGCCAGCAGTTTAAGACTAGCGGACGAGCAGTACTTC.

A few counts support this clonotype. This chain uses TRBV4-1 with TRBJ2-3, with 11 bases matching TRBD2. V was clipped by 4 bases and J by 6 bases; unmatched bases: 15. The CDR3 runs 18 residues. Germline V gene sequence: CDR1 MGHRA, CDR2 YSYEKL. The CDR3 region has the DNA TGCGCCAGCAGCCGACCCTACCCAACTAGCGGGGGAGGGGATACGCAGTATTTT. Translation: CASSRPYPTSGGGDTQYF.

CDR3 coding DNA: TGTGCCAGCAGCTTTTCGTTTAGCGGCTCCTACAATGAGCAGTTCTTC. Protein sequence: CASSFSFSGSYNEQFF. The chain joins TRBV7-9 to TRBJ2-1; D perhaps matches TRBD2 (6 bases). V lost 3 bases, J lost 0 bases, and 12 bases lay in between. The CDR3 has 16 residues. Germline assignment: CDR1 SEHNR and CDR2 FQNEAQ (reference sequence). Full variable domain (rest looked up from reference TRBV7-9 and TRBJ2-1): DTGVSQNPRHKITKRGQNVTFRCDPISEHNRLYWYRQTLGQGPEFLTYFQNEAQLEKSRLLSDRFSAERPKGSFSTLEIQRTEQGDSAMYLCASSFSFSGSYNEQFFGPGTRLTVL.

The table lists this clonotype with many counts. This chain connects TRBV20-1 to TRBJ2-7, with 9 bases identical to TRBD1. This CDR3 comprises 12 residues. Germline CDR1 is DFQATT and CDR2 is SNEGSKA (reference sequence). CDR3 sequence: CSARGQGYEQYF. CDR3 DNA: TGCAGCGCCAGGGGACAGGGCTACGAGCAGTACTTC.

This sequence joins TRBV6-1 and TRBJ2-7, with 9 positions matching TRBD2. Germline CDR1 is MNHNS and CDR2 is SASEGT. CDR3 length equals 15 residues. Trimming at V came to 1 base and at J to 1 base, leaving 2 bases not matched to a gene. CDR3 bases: TGTGCCAGCAGTGAAGAACTAGCGGGTTCCTACGAGCAGTACTTC. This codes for CASSEELAGSYEQYF.

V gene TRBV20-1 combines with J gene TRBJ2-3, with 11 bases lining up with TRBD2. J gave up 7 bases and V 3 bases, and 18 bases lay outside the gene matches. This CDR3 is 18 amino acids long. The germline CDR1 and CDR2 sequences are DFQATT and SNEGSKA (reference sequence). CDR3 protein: CSASRGAGTSGAGYTQYF. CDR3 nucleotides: TGCAGTGCTAGCCGGGGGGCCGGGACTAGCGGAGCAGGGTATACGCAGTATTTT.

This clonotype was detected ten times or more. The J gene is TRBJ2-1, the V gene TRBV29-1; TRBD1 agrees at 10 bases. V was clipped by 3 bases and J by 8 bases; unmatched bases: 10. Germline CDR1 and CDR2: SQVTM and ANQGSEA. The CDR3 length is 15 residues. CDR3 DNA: TGCAGCGTTGATGGTTTGGGACAGGGGACGGATGAGCAGTTCTTC. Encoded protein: CSVDGLGQGTDEQFF.

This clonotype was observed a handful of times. DNA for the CDR3: TGCGCCAGCAGCCTACCAGTGGCAGGGGGCGCCGAGCAGTACTTC. Translating it yields CASSLPVAGGAEQYF. This chain joins TRBV5-1 and TRBJ2-7; 8 bases line up with TRBD1. The CDR3 extends over 15 amino acids. V trimming: 4 bases; J trimming: 6 bases; junction bases outside the gene matches: 12. Germline V gene sequence: CDR1 SGHRS, CDR2 YFSETQ.

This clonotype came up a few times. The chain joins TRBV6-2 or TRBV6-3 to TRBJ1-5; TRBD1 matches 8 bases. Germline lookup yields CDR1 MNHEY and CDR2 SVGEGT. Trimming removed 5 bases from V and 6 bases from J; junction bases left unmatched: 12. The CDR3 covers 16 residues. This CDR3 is CASSTQSTGGGQPQHF. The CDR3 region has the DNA TGTGCCAGCAGTACCCAATCCACAGGGGGTGGTCAGCCCCAGCATTTT.

CDR3 protein: CASSLGGLYSEKLFF. CDR3 coding DNA: TGTGCCAGCAGCTTAGGGGGGCTGTATAGTGAAAAACTGTTTTTT. This chain joins TRBV7-2 and TRBJ1-4; tentative D call: TRBD1 (6 bases). V was trimmed by 1 base and J by 7 bases, leaving 13 bases between them. Germline CDR1 SGHTA, CDR2 FQGNSA. The CDR3 covers 15 residues.

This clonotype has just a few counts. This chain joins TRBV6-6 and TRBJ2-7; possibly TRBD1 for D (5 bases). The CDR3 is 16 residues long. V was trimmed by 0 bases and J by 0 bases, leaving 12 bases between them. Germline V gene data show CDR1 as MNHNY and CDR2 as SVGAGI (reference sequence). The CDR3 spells CASSYSRWGSSYEQYF. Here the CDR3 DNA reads TGTGCCAGCAGTTACTCGAGGTGGGGCAGCTCCTACGAGCAGTACTTC.

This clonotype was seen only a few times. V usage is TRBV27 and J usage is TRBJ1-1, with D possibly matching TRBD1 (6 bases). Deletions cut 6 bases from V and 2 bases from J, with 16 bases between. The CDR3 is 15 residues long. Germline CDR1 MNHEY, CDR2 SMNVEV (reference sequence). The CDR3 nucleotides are TGTGCCAGCAGACTAGAATGGGGGCTCAACACTGAAGCTTTCTTT. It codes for CASRLEWGLNTEAFF.

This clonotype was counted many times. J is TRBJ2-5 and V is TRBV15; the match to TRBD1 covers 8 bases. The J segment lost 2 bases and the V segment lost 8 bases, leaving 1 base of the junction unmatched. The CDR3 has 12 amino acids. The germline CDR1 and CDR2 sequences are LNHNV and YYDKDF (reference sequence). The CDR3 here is CATGQGQETQYF. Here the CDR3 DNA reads TGTGCCACCGGACAGGGACAAGAGACCCAGTACTTC. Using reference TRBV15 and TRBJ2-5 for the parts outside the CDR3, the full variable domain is DAMVIQNPRYQVTQFGKPVTLSCSQTLNHNVMYWYQQKSSQAPKLLFHYYDKDFNNEADTPDNFQSRRPNTSFCFLDIRSPGLGDTAMYLCATGQGQETQYFGPGTRLLVL.

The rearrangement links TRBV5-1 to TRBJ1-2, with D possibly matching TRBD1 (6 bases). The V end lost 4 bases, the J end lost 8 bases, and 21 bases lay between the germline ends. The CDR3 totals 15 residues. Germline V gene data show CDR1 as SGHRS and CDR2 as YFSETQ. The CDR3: CASSPGTGRSLGYTF. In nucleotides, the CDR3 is TGCGCCAGCAGCCCAGGAACAGGGAGGAGCCTAGGCTACACCTTC. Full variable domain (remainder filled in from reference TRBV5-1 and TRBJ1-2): KAGVTQTPRYLIKTRGQQVTLSCSPISGHRSVSWYQQTPGQGLQFLFEYFSETQRNKGNFPGRFSGRQFSNSRSEMNVSTLELGDSALYLCASSPGTGRSLGYTFGSGTRLTVV.

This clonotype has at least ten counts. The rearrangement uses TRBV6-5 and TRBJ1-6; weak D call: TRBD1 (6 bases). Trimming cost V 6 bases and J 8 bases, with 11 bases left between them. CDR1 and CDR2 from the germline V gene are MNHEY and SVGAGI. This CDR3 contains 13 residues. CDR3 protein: CASSPTGHSPLHF. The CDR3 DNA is TGTGCCAGCAGCCCGACAGGTCATTCACCCCTCCACTTT.